These 30 T cell receptor beta chains came from one sample sequenced in a study of T cells in women clearing cervical HPV infection. Repertoires were generated with immunoSEQ multiplex PCR, while TCRdb's copy carries only in-frame clones and drops some. The sample includes more than 25,000 clones. Sequenced material: blood buffy coat. These receptors were taken from a woman between 18 and 70 years old with a cervical HPV16 infection that either progressed to CIN3+ or cleared (not recorded which).

To note about this clone: The DNA ends 3 residues before the CDR3 does, and the rest of the CDR3 is filled in from the germline J gene. This chain connects TRBV30 to TRBJ1-2; 7 bases map to TRBD1. Germline CDR1 is GTSNPN and CDR2 is SVGIG (reference sequence). This CDR3 has 12 amino acids. This chain's CDR3 is CAWSGDRWGYTF. The sequenced part of the CDR3 DNA is TGTGCCTGGAGTGGGGACAGATGGGGC.

A remark on this clone: Sequencing ends 3 residues short of the CDR3 end; the germline J gene provides the rest. The rearrangement uses TRBV12-5 and TRBJ2-3, with D unclear. Germline V gives CDR1 LGHNT, CDR2 FRNRAP. The CDR3 consists of 12 residues. The CDR3 is CASGLHPRPQYF. The part of the CDR3 DNA that was read is TGTGCTAGTGGCCTACACCCTAGGCCG.

As for this clone: The CDR3 extends 3 residues past the end of the read, so its final part is completed from the germline J gene. V and J are TRBV7-9 and TRBJ1-1; possibly TRBD1 for D (5 bases). CDR3 length: 15 residues. With 7 bases removed from V and 0 bases from J, the gap between germline ends came to 15 bases. Germline assignment: CDR1 SEHNR and CDR2 FQNEAQ (reference sequence). The chain's CDR3 is CASIFGGTMNTEAFF. CDR3 DNA (partial): TGTGCCAGCATTTTCGGGGGTACGATGAACACTGAA.

Worth noting for this clone: The CDR3 is cut off 3 residues early in the read; its end comes from the germline J gene. The chain employs TRBV7-6 and TRBJ2-3; 9 positions agree with TRBD2. The CDR3 totals 16 residues. Germline CDR1 reads SGHVS; CDR2 reads FNYEAQ. The junction had 9 bases not matched to a gene; V was cut back by 3 bases and J by 5 bases. The CDR3 bases that were read are TGTGCCAGCAGCTTCTCTGGCGGGAGGGAGGGAGATACG. It codes for CASSFSGGREGDT. The full-length CDR3 reads as CASSFSGGREGDTQYF.

CDR3 bases read: TGCGCCAGCAGCTTGGACACAGACCCAGGGGATACG. Translating it yields CASSLDTDPGDT. The full CDR3 protein is CASSLDTDPGDTQYF. The chain couples TRBV5-1 to TRBJ2-3; a weak D match, TRBD1 (5 bases). The missing CDR3 end, 3 residues past where the read stops, is filled in from the germline J gene. The V end was cut by 0 bases, the J end by 6 bases, with 14 bases between. The CDR3 contains 15 residues. Per germline, CDR1 SGHRS and CDR2 YFSETQ.

On this clone itself: The observed sequence ends 3 residues before the CDR3 terminus, with the missing tail filled in from the germline J gene. The chain employs TRBV5-1 and TRBJ1-2; no clear D. Deletions cut 3 bases from V and 1 base from J, with 10 bases between. CDR3 size: 14 residues. From germline, CDR1 is SGHRS and CDR2 YFSETQ. The CDR3 bases that were read are TGCGCCAGCAGCTCGACTGGTTTTAACTATGGC. Its protein is CASSSTGFNYG. The whole CDR3 protein is CASSSTGFNYGYTF. Using reference TRBV5-1 and TRBJ1-2 for the parts outside the CDR3, the full variable domain is KAGVTQTPRYLIKTRGQQVTLSCSPISGHRSVSWYQQTPGQGLQFLFEYFSETQRNKGNFPGRFSGRQFSNSRSEMNVSTLELGDSALYLCASSSTGFNYGYTFGSGTRLTVV.

A note on this clone: With the read ending 3 residues before the CDR3 end, the germline J gene is used to fill in that end. The chain links TRBV24-1 to TRBJ2-3, with 13 bases matching TRBD2. Trimming removed 4 bases from V and 7 bases from J; junction bases left unmatched: 7. Per the germline V gene, CDR1 is KGHDR and CDR2 is SFDVKD. CDR3 length equals 16 residues. Here the CDR3 reads CATSDQTSGGDYTQYF. The CDR3 bases that were read are TGTGCCACCAGTGACCAAACTAGCGGGGGGGACTATACG.

Note on this clone: With the read ending 3 residues before the CDR3 end, the germline J gene is used to fill in that end. The V call is TRBV2, the J call TRBJ1-1; unclear D gene. The CDR3 has 12 residues. CDR1 is SNHLY and CDR2 is FYNNEI in the germline V gene. Trimming pared 5 bases from V and 0 bases from J, leaving 4 bases between. CDR3 sequence: CASSPVNTEAFF. CDR3 bases read: TGTGCCAGCAGTCCGGTGAACACTGAA.

Worth noting for this clone: The CDR3 goes on 3 residues after the read ends, and that part is filled in from the germline J gene. J is TRBJ2-7 and V is TRBV29-1, with 9 positions matching TRBD2. Losses at the gene ends were 7 bases for V and 1 base for J; bases not matched to a gene: 5. This CDR3 has 13 amino acids. CDR1 is SQVTM and CDR2 is ANQGSEA in the germline V gene. The chain's CDR3 is CSGKTSGSYEQYF. The CDR3 DNA, read in part, is TGCAGCGGGAAGACTAGCGGATCCTACGAG.

Comments on this clone: The read finishes 3 residues shy of the CDR3 end, and the germline J gene is used to complete it. The chain is built from TRBV6-1 and TRBJ2-5, with D perhaps matching TRBD2 (6 bases). V dropped 4 bases and J dropped 4 bases, with 16 bases sitting between them. CDR1 is MNHNS, CDR2 SASEGT, per germline. This CDR3 is built from 15 residues. Here the CDR3 reads CASSGGLASSETQYF. Incomplete CDR3 DNA: TGTGCCAGCAGTGGGGGTCTAGCGAGCTCAGAGACC.

The CDR3 spells CASSLDGGSRPGNTIYF. The DNA read from the CDR3 is TGTGCCAGCAGCTTAGACGGAGGGTCTCGTCCTGGAAACACC. The gene calls are TRBV7-6 and TRBJ1-3, with D uncertain. The sequence runs out 3 residues before the end of the CDR3; the remainder is reconstructed from the germline J gene. Between the trimmed V and J ends, which lost 1 base and 2 bases, there was a span of 15 bases. Germline CDR1 is SGHVS and CDR2 is FNYEAQ. The CDR3 is 17 amino acids.

Details on this clone: The read is 3 residues too short to cover the CDR3 end, so that end is filled in from the germline J gene. This sequence joins TRBV20-1 and TRBJ2-1, with 10 bases lining up with TRBD2. CDR3 length: 15 amino acids. Germline V gene sequence: CDR1 DFQATT, CDR2 SNEGSKA (reference sequence). J was trimmed by 1 base and V by 4 bases; bases with no gene match: 4. This CDR3 reads CSATLAGVSYNEQFF. CDR3 bases read: TGCAGTGCTACCCTAGCGGGGGTTTCCTACAATGAG.

In the case of this clone: The sequenced fragment ends 3 residues before the CDR3 boundary, so the rest is inferred from the germline J gene. The V gene is TRBV20-1, the J gene TRBJ1-2; 9 nucleotides match TRBD1. V gave up 2 bases and J gave up 7 bases; unmatched junction bases: 2. CDR3 length: 12 amino acids. Germline CDR1 is DFQATT and CDR2 is SNEGSKA (reference sequence). This chain's CDR3 is CSARRTGVGYTF. The part of the CDR3 DNA that was read is TGCAGTGCTAGACGGACAGGGGTTGGC.

About this clone: The CDR3 end falls 3 residues outside the read, so it is completed with the germline J gene. The same CDR3 arises from other DNA sequences in this sample as well. The V and J genes are TRBV5-1 and TRBJ1-2; 8 positions match TRBD1. The CDR3 is 14 residues long. CDR1 SGHRS and CDR2 YFSETQ come from the germline V gene. J was trimmed by 3 bases and V by 0 bases; bases with no gene match: 1. The part of the CDR3 DNA that was read is TGCGCCAGCAGCTTGGCAGGGGGCGACTATGGC. It codes for CASSLAGGDYG. In full, the CDR3 reads CASSLAGGDYGYTF.

Note on this clone: The read gets to within 3 residues of the CDR3 end, and the germline J gene fills in the rest. This chain connects TRBV19 to TRBJ1-2; possibly TRBD1 for D (6 bases). CDR3 length equals 15 residues. The germline gives CDR1 LNHDA, CDR2 SQIVND (reference sequence). The CDR3 here is CASSMAAGDTDTYTF. CDR3 bases read: TGTGCCAGTAGTATGGCAGCGGGGGACACAGATACC. Drawing the rest from reference TRBV19 and TRBJ1-2, the complete variable domain is DGGITQSPKYLFRKEGQNVTLSCEQNLNHDAMYWYRQDPGQGLRLIYYSQIVNDFQKGDIAEGYSVSREKKESFPLTVTSAQKNPTAFYLCASSMAAGDTDTYTFGSGTRLTVV.

Regarding this clone: The CDR3 end lies 3 residues beyond the end of the read and is filled in from the germline J gene. The V call is TRBV10-2, the J call TRBJ2-3, with 9 nucleotides matching TRBD2. Germline V gene lookup returns CDR1 WSHSY and CDR2 SAAADI. This CDR3 spans 14 amino acids. The V segment lost 4 bases and the J segment 6 bases; nucleotides outside the gene matches: 5. Incomplete CDR3 DNA: TGCGCCAGCAGTGTAGCGGGGGAGGGGGATACG. Translation: CASSVAGEGDT. The whole CDR3 is CASSVAGEGDTQYF.

Concerning this clone: The read falls 3 residues short of the CDR3 end, and the missing part is taken from the germline J gene. This chain links TRBV5-1 with TRBJ1-4; the match to TRBD1 covers 10 bases. With 1 base clipped from V and 3 bases from J, the junction kept 3 bases outside the gene matches. The CDR3 runs to 16 residues. Looked up from germline, CDR1 is SGHRS and CDR2 is YFSETQ. Incomplete CDR3 DNA: TGCGCCAGCAGCTTGACAGGACAGGGGGCTAATGAAAAA. Translation gives CASSLTGQGANEK. The CDR3 in full is CASSLTGQGANEKLFF.

Turning to this clone: The read terminates 3 residues ahead of where the CDR3 ends, so the germline J gene completes it. This chain joins TRBV19 and TRBJ1-2; D remains unclear. The V gene's germline CDR1 is LNHDA and CDR2 SQIVND (reference sequence). CDR3 size: 13 residues. The CDR3 reads CASSKVASGDYTF. The CDR3 bases that were read are TGTGCCAGTAGTAAGGTAGCTTCCGGTGAC.

In regard to this clone: Read data end 3 residues before the CDR3 end; the end is taken from the germline J gene. The chain joins TRBV2 to TRBJ1-1, with D uncertain. The ends were cut back, 4 bases at V and 4 bases at J, with 16 bases in the middle. Germline V gene sequence: CDR1 SNHLY, CDR2 FYNNEI. This CDR3 region has 15 residues. The sequenced CDR3 bases are TGTGCCAGCAGTGTTCCCGAGGGCGAGGTCACTGAA. It specifies CASSVPEGEVTE. The CDR3 as a whole reads CASSVPEGEVTEAFF.

The sequenced part of the CDR3 DNA is TGTGCCAGCAGCTCCTACAGGGCCACAGATACG. This encodes CASSSYRATDT. The full CDR3 protein is CASSSYRATDTQYF. J is TRBJ2-3 and V is TRBV28; tentatively, D is TRBD1 (6 bases). Read coverage stops 3 residues before the CDR3 terminus; the germline J gene supplies the remainder. Germline CDR1 reads MDHEN; CDR2 reads SYDVKM. Trimming stripped 6 bases from V and 2 bases from J, with 12 bases between. The CDR3 spans 14 residues.

About this clone: The observed sequence ends 3 residues before the CDR3 terminus, with the missing tail filled in from the germline J gene. The chain recombines TRBV7-9 with TRBJ2-7; no reliable D call. This CDR3 is 12 amino acids long. CDR1 is SEHNR and CDR2 is FQNEAQ in the germline V gene (reference sequence). Trimming stripped 5 bases from V and 4 bases from J, with 9 bases between. The CDR3 bases that were read are TGTGCCAGCAGCGCTAGAACTTACGAG. As protein: CASSARTYE. In full, the CDR3 reads CASSARTYEQYF.

A remark on this clone: The read terminates 3 residues ahead of where the CDR3 ends, so the germline J gene completes it. V is TRBV5-1 and J is TRBJ2-3, with 8 bases that match TRBD1. The CDR3 is 14 residues long. The germline V gene encodes CDR1 SGHRS and CDR2 YFSETQ. With V trimmed by 6 bases and J by 4 bases, 7 bases remained unmatched. CDR3 DNA (partial): TGCGCCAGCAACACCGCAGGGGGCGCAGATACG. It translates to CASNTAGGADT. The whole CDR3 is CASNTAGGADTQYF.

Notes on this clone: The read ends 3 residues shy of where the CDR3 ends; the end is completed using the germline J gene. The chain is built from TRBV30 and TRBJ1-1, with D uncertain. The ends were cut back, 0 bases at V and 1 base at J, with 6 bases in the middle. CDR1 is GTSNPN, CDR2 SVGIG, per germline (reference sequence). CDR3 length: 13 residues. CDR3 residues: CAWSVARNTEAFF. Incomplete CDR3 DNA: TGTGCCTGGAGTGTAGCCCGGAACACTGAA.

On this clone: The read falls 3 residues short of the CDR3 end, and the missing part is taken from the germline J gene. The J gene is TRBJ2-7, the V gene TRBV10-1; tentatively, D is TRBD2 (5 bases). This CDR3 has 15 residues. Germline V CDR1 and CDR2: WNHNN, SYGVQD (reference sequence). The V and J ends lost 5 bases and 6 bases respectively, with 20 bases between them. Here the CDR3 reads CASSTGGSVGAEQYF. Partial CDR3 DNA: TGCGCCAGCAGTACCGGCGGGTCGGTAGGCGCCGAG.

CDR3 DNA, as far as it was read: TGCAGCGGCCGGGGGGCCCAGGGGGCGAACACTGAA. Residues: CSGRGAQGANTE. In full, the CDR3 reads CSGRGAQGANTEAFF. The chain combines TRBV29-1 with TRBJ1-1; 8 bases agree with TRBD1. The CDR3 end falls 3 residues outside the read, so it is completed with the germline J gene. Per the germline V gene, CDR1 is SQVTM and CDR2 is ANQGSEA. J lost 1 base, V lost 7 bases, and 11 bases had no gene match. The CDR3 consists of 15 residues.

Of note for this clone: The read terminates 3 residues before the CDR3 end, so the remaining end is supplied by the germline J gene. The rearrangement uses TRBV30 and TRBJ1-3; no clear D. Germline V gene data show CDR1 as GTSNPN and CDR2 as SVGIG (reference sequence). CDR3 length: 13 residues. V lost 7 bases and J 4 bases, leaving 14 bases between the germline ends. The chain's CDR3 is CASLESYGNTIYF. The part of the CDR3 DNA that was read is TGTGCCTCGCTCGAATCCTACGGAAACACC.

Of note for this clone: The observed sequence ends 3 residues before the CDR3 terminus, with the missing tail filled in from the germline J gene. This sequence joins TRBV20-1 and TRBJ2-1; D is uncertain. V was pared by 0 bases and J by 1 base, with 7 bases between. Germline assignment: CDR1 DFQATT and CDR2 SNEGSKA (reference sequence). The CDR3 consists of 14 residues. The CDR3 spells CSARDGRSYNEQFF. Incomplete CDR3 DNA: TGCAGTGCTAGAGATGGTCGGTCCTACAATGAG.

Notes on this clone: The read finishes 3 residues shy of the CDR3 end, and the germline J gene is used to complete it. This sequence joins TRBV10-3 and TRBJ2-5, with D perhaps TRBD2 (5 bases). This CDR3 comprises 15 residues. Trimming removed 2 bases from V and 5 bases from J, with 15 bases in between. Looked up from germline, CDR1 is ENHRY and CDR2 is SYGVKD. Partial CDR3 DNA: TGTGCCATCAGTGAGCCCCACCAACGAGGGGAGACC. Translation: CAISEPHQRGET. The whole CDR3 reads CAISEPHQRGETQYF.

The CDR3 spells CSARAGTGGANSPLHF. CDR3 DNA (partial): TGCAGTGCTAGAGCGGGTACGGGGGGCGCGAATTCACCC. The chain carries TRBV20-1 and TRBJ1-6, with D possibly being TRBD1 (6 bases). The CDR3 end falls 3 residues outside the read, so it is completed with the germline J gene. The CDR3 has 16 residues. Germline V gene lookup returns CDR1 DFQATT and CDR2 SNEGSKA (reference sequence). V was pared by 1 base and J by 7 bases, with 17 bases between.

Regarding this clone: The read halts 3 residues ahead of the CDR3 end, with the missing end drawn from the germline J gene. V gene TRBV18 combines with J gene TRBJ2-1, with D possibly TRBD2 on 6 matching bases. The V and J ends lost 1 base and 5 bases respectively, with 12 bases between them. The CDR3 sequence is 15 residues long. Germline loops: CDR1 KGHSH, CDR2 LQKENI. CDR3 sequence reads: CASSPRGVNDNEQFF. The DNA read from the CDR3 is TGTGCCAGCTCACCACGGGGGGTTAACGACAATGAG. Drawing the rest from reference TRBV18 and TRBJ2-1, the complete variable domain is NAGVMQNPRHLVRRRGQEARLRCSPMKGHSHVYWYRQLPEEGLKFMVYLQKENIIDESGMPKERFSAEFPKEGPSILRIQQVVRGDSAAYFCASSPRGVNDNEQFFGPGTRLTVL.